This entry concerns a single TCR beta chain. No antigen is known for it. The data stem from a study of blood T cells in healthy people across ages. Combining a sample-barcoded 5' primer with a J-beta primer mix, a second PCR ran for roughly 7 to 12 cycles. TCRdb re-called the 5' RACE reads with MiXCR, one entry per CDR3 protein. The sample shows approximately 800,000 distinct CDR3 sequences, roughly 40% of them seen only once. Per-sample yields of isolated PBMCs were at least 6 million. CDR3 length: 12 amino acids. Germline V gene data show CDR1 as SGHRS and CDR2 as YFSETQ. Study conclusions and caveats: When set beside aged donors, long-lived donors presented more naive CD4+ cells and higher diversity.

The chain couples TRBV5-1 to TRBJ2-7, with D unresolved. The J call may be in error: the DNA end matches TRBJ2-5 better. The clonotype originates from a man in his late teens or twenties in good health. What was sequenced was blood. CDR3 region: CASSFNLETQYF. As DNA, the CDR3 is TGCGCCAGCAGCTTTAATTTGGAGACCCAGTACTTC.